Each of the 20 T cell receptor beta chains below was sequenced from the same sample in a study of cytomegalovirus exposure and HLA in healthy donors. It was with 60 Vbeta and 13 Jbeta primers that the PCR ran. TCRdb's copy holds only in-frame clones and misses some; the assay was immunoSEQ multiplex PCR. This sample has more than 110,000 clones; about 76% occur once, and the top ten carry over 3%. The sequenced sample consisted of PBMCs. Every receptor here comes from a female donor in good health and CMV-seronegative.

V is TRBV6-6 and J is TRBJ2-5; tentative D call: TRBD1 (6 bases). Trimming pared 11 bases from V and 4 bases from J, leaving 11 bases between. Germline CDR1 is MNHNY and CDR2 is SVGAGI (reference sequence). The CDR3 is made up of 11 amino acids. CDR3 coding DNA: TGTGCCGGACAGAGAGGAGAGACCCAGTACTTC. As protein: CAGQRGETQYF.

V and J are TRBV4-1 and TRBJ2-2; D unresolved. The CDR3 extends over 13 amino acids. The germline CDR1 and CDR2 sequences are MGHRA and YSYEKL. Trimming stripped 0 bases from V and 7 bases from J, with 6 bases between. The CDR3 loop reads CASSQDDFGELFF. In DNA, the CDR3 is TGCGCCAGCAGCCAAGATGACTTCGGGGAGCTGTTTTTT.

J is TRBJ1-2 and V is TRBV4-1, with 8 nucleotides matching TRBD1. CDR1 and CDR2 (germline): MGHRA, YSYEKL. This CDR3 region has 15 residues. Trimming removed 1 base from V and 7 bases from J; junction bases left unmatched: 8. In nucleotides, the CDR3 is TGCGCCAGCAGCCAAGCCGGGCAGGGGGCTTTTGGCTACACCTTC. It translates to CASSQAGQGAFGYTF.

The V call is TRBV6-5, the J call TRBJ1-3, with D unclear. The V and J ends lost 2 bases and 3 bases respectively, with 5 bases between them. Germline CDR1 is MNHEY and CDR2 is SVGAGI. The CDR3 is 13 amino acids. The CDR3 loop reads CASSYRHGNTIYF. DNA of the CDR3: TGTGCCAGCAGTTACAGACATGGAAACACCATATATTTT.

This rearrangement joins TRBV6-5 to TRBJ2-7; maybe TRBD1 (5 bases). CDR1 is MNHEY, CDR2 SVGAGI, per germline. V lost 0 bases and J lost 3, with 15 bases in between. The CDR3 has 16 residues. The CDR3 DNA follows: TGTGCCAGCAGTTACTCGTCAGTGACAGCCGACTACGAGCAGTACTTC. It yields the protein CASSYSSVTADYEQYF.

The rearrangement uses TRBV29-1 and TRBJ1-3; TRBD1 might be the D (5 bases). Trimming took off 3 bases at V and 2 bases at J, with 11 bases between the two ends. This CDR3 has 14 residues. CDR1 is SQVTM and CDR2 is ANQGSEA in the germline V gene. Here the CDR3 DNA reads TGCAGCGTTGACCGAGCGGGACCTGGAAACACCATATATTTT. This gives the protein CSVDRAGPGNTIYF.

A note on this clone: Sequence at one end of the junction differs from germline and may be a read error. The CDR3 DNA sequence: TGTGCTAGCAGCCCCCGGGGGGGGTCAGAGACCCAGTACTTC. This sequence encodes CASSPRGGSETQYF. The chain couples TRBV7-7 to TRBJ2-5, with 8 nucleotides matching TRBD2. The CDR3 runs to 14 residues. Germline loops: CDR1 SSHAT, CDR2 FNYEAQ (reference sequence).

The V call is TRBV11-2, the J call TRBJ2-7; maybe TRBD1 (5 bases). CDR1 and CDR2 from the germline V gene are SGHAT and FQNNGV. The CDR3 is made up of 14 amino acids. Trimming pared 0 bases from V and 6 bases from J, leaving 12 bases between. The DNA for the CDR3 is TGTGCCAGCAGCTTAGATGGTAGGGGAACCGAGCAGTACTTC. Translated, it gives CASSLDGRGTEQYF.

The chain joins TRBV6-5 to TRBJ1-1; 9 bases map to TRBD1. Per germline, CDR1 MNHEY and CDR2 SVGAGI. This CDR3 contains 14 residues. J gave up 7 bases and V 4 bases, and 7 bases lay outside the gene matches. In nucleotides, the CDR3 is TGTGCCAGCAGTTGGACAGGGGAAAGAGATGAAGCTTTCTTT. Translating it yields CASSWTGERDEAFF.

The CDR3 is CASSYRGGVGYTF. CDR3 coding DNA: TGTGCCAGCAGTTACCGTGGGGGGGTTGGCTACACCTTC. The V gene is TRBV6-5, the J gene TRBJ1-2; a possible D gene is TRBD1 (5 bases). Germline lookup yields CDR1 MNHEY and CDR2 SVGAGI. The CDR3 is 13 amino acids. Trimming took 2 bases from V and 7 from J, leaving 11 bases between them.

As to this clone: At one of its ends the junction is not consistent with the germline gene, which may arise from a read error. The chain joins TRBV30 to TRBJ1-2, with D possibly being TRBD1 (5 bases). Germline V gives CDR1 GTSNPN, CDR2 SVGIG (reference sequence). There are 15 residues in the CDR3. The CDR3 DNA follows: TGTGCCCGGAGACAGTGGGGAGGGGATAACTATGGCTACACCTTC. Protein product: CARRQWGGDNYGYTF.

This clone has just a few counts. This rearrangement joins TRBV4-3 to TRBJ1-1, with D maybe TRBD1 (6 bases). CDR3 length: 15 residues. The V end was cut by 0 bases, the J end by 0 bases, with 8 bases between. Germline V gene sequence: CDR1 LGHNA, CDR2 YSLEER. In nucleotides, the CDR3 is TGCGCCAGCAGCCAAGATGGGGGCATGAACACTGAAGCTTTCTTT. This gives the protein CASSQDGGMNTEAFF.

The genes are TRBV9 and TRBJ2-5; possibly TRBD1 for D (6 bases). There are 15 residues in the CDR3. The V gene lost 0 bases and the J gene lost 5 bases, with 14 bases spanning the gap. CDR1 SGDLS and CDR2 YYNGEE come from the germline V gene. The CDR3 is CASSVAGTTRETQYF. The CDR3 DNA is TGTGCCAGCAGCGTAGCCGGGACAACTCGGGAGACCCAGTACTTC.

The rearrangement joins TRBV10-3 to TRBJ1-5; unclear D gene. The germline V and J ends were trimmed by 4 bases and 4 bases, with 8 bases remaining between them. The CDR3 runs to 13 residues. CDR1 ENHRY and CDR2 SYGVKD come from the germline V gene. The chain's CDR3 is CAISVRGNQPQHF. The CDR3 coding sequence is TGTGCCATCAGTGTGCGGGGAAATCAGCCCCAGCATTTT.

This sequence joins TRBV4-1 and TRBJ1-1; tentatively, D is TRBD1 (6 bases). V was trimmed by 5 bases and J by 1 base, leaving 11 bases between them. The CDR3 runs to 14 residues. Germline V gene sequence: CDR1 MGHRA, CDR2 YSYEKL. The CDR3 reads CASSWTVRNTEAFF. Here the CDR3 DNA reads TGCGCCAGCAGCTGGACAGTCAGGAACACTGAAGCTTTCTTT.

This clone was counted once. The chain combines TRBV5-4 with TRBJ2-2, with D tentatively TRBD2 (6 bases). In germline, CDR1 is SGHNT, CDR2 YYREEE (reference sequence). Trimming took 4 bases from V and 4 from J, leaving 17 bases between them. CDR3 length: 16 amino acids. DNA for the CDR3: TGTGCCAGCAGCCAGGGAGGTTTGGAAAGCACCGGGGAGCTGTTTTTT. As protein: CASSQGGLESTGELFF.

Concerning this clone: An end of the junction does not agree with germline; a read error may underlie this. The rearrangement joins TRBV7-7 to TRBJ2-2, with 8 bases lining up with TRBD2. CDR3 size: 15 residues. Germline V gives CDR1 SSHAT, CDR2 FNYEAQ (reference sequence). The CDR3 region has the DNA TGTGCTAGCAGCTTAGCACTAGCGGAAACCGGGGAGCTGTTTTTT. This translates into CASSLALAETGELFF.

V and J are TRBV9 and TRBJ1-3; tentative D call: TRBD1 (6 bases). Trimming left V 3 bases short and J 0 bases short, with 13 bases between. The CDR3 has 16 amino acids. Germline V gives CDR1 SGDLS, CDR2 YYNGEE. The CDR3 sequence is CASSAQQGFSGNTIYF. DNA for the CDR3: TGTGCCAGCAGCGCCCAACAGGGATTCTCTGGAAACACCATATATTTT.

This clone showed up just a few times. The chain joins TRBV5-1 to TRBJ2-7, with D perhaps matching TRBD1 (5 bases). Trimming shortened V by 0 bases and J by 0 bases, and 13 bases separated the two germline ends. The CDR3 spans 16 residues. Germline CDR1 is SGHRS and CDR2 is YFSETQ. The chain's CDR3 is CASSLAAGPSSYEQYF. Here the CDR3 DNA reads TGCGCCAGCAGCTTGGCCGCAGGGCCATCCTCCTACGAGCAGTACTTC.

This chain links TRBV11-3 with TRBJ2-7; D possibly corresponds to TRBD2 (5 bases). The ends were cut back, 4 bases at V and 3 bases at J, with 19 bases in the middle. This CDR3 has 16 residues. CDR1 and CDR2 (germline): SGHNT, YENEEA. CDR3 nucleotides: TGTGCCAGCAGCTCCTGGAGTAGCAGCGGAAGCTACGAGCAGTACTTC. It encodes CASSSWSSSGSYEQYF.